This T cell receptor (beta chain) was found in a study of regulatory T cells in long-lasting Graves disease. Study-level findings and limits: Under persistent disease, TRBV28, TRBJ1-2 and TRBJ2-5 were used preferentially.

Ten or more counts support this clonotype. Its antigen is not known. The germline V and J ends were trimmed by 3 bases and 4 bases, with 9 bases remaining between them. The CDR3 runs to 14 residues. CDR1 KGHSH and CDR2 LQKENI come from the germline V gene. Sequencing libraries for TCR beta were prepared with iRepertoire HTBI primers and Arm-PCR of CDR3 regions. TCRdb re-derived calls from the multiplex PCR reads in MiXCR, one entry per CDR3 protein. The top ten hold 22% of the sample, which has approximately 250,000 distinct CDR3 sequences, 15% to 20% seen once. Time point: newly diagnosed GD, antithyroid drugs for less than 3 months. The TCR library was prepared using RNA isolated from PBMCs. Patients were from an endocrinology department in Xi'an, China. Staff drew around 8.5 milliliters of peripheral blood into EDTA tubes.

Sequencing was performed on peripheral blood mononuclear cells (PBMCs), taken at new diagnosis, from a patient treated with antithyroid drugs. The chain uses TRBV18 and TRBJ1-4; the D is unclear. The receptor's source is a female donor with Graves disease. The CDR3 bases are TGTGCCAGCTCACCGGGGATCAGTAATGAAAAACTGTTTTTT. Its protein product is CASSPGISNEKLFF. Drawing the rest from reference TRBV18 and TRBJ1-4, the complete variable domain is NAGVMQNPRHLVRRRGQEARLRCSPMKGHSHVYWYRQLPEEGLKFMVYLQKENIIDESGMPKERFSAEFPKEGPSILRIQQVVRGDSAAYFCASSPGISNEKLFFGSGTQLSVL.